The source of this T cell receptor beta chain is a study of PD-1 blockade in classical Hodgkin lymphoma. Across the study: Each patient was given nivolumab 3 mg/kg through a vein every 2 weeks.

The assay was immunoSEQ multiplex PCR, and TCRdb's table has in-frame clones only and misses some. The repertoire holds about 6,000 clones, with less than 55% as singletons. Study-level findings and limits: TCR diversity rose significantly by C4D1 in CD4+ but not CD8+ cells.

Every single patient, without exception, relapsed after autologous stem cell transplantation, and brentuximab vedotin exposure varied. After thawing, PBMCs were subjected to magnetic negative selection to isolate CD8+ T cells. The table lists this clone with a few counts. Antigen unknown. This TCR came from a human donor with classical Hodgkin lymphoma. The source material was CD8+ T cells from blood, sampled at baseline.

CDR3 sequence: CASTWDTGPLSTQYF. The CDR3 DNA sequence: TGTGCCAGCACCTGGGACACAGGGCCCCTATCTACGCAGTATTTT. The chain links TRBV14 to TRBJ2-3, with a weak D call TRBD1 (6 bases). With 7 bases removed from V and 8 bases from J, the gap between germline ends came to 22 bases. The CDR3 covers 15 residues. Germline assignment: CDR1 SGHDN and CDR2 FVKESK.